The 6 T cell receptor beta chains below come from one sample, sequenced in a study of blood T cell repertoires in COVID-19. Clones were read by immunoSEQ multiplex PCR, and TCRdb kept only the in-frame ones, dropping some. The table records 150,000 or so clones, about 85% of them present only once. The sample taken for sequencing was peripheral blood. The receptors stem from a man in his fifties or sixties with COVID-19, enrolled during active disease.

The gene calls are TRBV7-3 and TRBJ1-6, with a tentative D call TRBD1 (6 bases). Germline V gives CDR1 SGHTA, CDR2 FQGTGA. This CDR3 spans 15 amino acids. V was cut by 5 bases and J by 7 bases, with 15 bases left in between. The CDR3 region is CASSLQGRDNSPLHF. DNA of the CDR3: TGTGCCAGCAGCCTACAGGGACGTGACAATTCACCCCTCCACTTT.

The gene calls are TRBV7-2 and TRBJ2-1, with 9 bases aligning to TRBD1. This CDR3 is 15 amino acids long. V lost 3 bases and J lost 3; bases outside the gene matches: 3. The germline V gene encodes CDR1 SGHTA and CDR2 FQGNSA. The CDR3 nucleotides read TGTGCCAGCAGCTTCAGGGGACAGGGCTACAATGAGCAGTTCTTC. This codes for CASSFRGQGYNEQFF.

The chain recombines TRBV5-1 with TRBJ2-2; the match to TRBD2 covers 16 bases. Trimming removed 4 bases from V and 4 bases from J; junction bases left unmatched: 10. The germline V gene encodes CDR1 SGHRS and CDR2 YFSETQ. This CDR3 spans 19 amino acids. The CDR3 is CASSTTLGLAGGSTGELFF. The CDR3 nucleotides are TGCGCCAGCAGCACCACATTGGGACTAGCGGGAGGGAGCACCGGGGAGCTGTTTTTT.

V and J are TRBV18 and TRBJ1-6; 7 nucleotides line up with TRBD1. J was trimmed by 0 bases and V by 0 bases; bases with no gene match: 11. CDR1 is KGHSH and CDR2 is LQKENI in the germline V gene. This CDR3 is built from 20 residues. CDR3 sequence (DNA): TGTGCCAGCTCACCACCCTTTCGGGACAGCGAGAGCTCCTATAATTCACCCCTCCACTTT. This encodes CASSPPFRDSESSYNSPLHF. The whole variable domain, filled in from reference TRBV18 and TRBJ1-6, reads NAGVMQNPRHLVRRRGQEARLRCSPMKGHSHVYWYRQLPEEGLKFMVYLQKENIIDESGMPKERFSAEFPKEGPSILRIQQVVRGDSAAYFCASSPPFRDSESSYNSPLHFGNGTRLTVT.

The V gene is TRBV2, the J gene TRBJ1-4; D gene uncertain. Trimming pared 3 bases from V and 5 bases from J, leaving 10 bases between. Looked up from germline, CDR1 is SNHLY and CDR2 is FYNNEI. The CDR3 sequence is 14 residues long. The CDR3 DNA reads TGTGCCAGCAGTGACTTCGGAGTGAATGAAAAACTGTTTTTT. This encodes CASSDFGVNEKLFF.

This clone has only one observation. This sequence joins TRBV12-3 or TRBV12-4 and TRBJ2-1; weak D call: TRBD2 (6 bases). The CDR3 spans 12 residues. V shed 7 bases and J shed 11 bases, with 15 bases lying between them. The CDR3 reads CASNFPGLQQFF. Here the CDR3 DNA reads TGTGCCAGCAACTTTCCGGGACTCCAGCAGTTCTTC.